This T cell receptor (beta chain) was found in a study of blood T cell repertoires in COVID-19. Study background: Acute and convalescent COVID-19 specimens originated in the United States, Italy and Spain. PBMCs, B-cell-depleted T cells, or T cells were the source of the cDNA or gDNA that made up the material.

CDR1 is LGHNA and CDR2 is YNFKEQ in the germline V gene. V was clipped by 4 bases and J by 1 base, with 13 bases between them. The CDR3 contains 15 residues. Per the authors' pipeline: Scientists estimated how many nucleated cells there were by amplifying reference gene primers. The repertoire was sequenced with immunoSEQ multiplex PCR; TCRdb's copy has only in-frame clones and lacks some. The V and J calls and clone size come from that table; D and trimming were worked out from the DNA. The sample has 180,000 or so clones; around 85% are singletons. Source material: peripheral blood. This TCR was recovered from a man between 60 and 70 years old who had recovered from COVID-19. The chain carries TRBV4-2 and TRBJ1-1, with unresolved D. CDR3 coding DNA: TGTGCCAGCAGCCTACATTCGTCAGGGAACACTGAAGCTTTCTTT. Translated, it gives CASSLHSSGNTEAFF.